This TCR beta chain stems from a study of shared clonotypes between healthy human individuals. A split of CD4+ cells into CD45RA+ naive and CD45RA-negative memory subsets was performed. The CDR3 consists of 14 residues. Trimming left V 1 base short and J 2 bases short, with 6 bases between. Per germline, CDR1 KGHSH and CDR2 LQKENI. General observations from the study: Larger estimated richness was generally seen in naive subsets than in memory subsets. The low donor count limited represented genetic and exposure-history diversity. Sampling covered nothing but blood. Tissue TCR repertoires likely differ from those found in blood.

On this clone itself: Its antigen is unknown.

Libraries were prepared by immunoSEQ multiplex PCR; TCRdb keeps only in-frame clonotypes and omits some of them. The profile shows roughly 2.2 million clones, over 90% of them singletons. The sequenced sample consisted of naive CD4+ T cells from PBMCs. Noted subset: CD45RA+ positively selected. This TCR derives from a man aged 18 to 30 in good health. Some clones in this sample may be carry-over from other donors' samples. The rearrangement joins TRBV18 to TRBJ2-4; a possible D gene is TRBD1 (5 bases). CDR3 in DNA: TGTGCCAGCTCACCACAGGGGACCAAAAACATTCAGTACTTC. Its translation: CASSPQGTKNIQYF.